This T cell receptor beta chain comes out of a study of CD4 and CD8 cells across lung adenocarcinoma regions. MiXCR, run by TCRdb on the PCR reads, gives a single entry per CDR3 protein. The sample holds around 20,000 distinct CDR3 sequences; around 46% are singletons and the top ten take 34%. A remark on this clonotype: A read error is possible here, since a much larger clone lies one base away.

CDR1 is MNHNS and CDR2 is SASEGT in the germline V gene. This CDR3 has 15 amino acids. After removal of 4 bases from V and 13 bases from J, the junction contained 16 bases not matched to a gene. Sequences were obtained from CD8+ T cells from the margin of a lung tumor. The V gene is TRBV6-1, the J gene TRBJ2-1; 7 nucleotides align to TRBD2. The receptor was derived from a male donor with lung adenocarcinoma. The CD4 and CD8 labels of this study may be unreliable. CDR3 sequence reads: CASSGVAGAKNIQFF. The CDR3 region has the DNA TGTGCCAGCAGTGGTGTAGCGGGCGCCAAAAACATTCAGTTCTTC.